This TCR beta chain was recorded in a study of blood T cell repertoires in COVID-19. Across the study: Sources were T cells, B-cell-depleted T cells, or PBMCs; the material itself was cDNA or gDNA.

Original data processing: Nucleated cell counts were estimated from reference gene primer amplification. Sequencing was performed with immunoSEQ multiplex PCR; in TCRdb, only in-frame clones are kept and a portion is missing. Clone size and V and J calls were adopted from that table, with D and trimming inferred from the DNA. The sample has 200,000 or so clones; about four fifths are singletons. In germline, CDR1 is KGHSH, CDR2 LQKENI. Deletions cut 6 bases from V and 6 bases from J, with 15 bases between. The CDR3 runs to 14 residues. This chain uses TRBV18 with TRBJ2-1; tentative D call: TRBD1 (6 bases). Sequences were obtained from PBMCs or T cells enriched from blood (not recorded which). The clonotype comes from a woman aged 45-60 years who had been exposed to COVID-19. The chain's CDR3 is CASSSGQLGNEQFF. CDR3 in DNA: TGTGCCAGCTCGTCTGGACAGCTGGGCAATGAGCAGTTCTTC.